The 18 T cell receptor beta chains below were found in one sample sequenced in a study of pediatric ulcerative colitis. Here immunoSEQ multiplex PCR was the method, and the copy in TCRdb shows in-frame clones only, minus some. The repertoire consists of 55,000 to 65,000 clones, with over 65% occurring once and the leading ten covering 5% to 5.5%. What was sequenced was blood. The receptors here all came from a boy aged 5-17 years with moderate ulcerative colitis.

The rearrangement links TRBV6-5 to TRBJ1-5; D might be TRBD1 (5 bases). This CDR3 is built from 14 residues. Between the trimmed V and J ends, which lost 4 bases and 1 base, there was a span of 8 bases. Germline lookup yields CDR1 MNHEY and CDR2 SVGAGI. The CDR3: CASSFGGSNQPQHF. In DNA, the CDR3 is TGTGCCAGCAGTTTTGGGGGAAGCAATCAGCCCCAGCATTTT.

This chain links TRBV6-5 with TRBJ2-1, with TRBD1 as a possible D gene (6 bases). The ends were cut back, 7 bases at V and 5 bases at J, with 18 bases in the middle. CDR3 size: 15 residues. Germline CDR1 MNHEY, CDR2 SVGAGI. The CDR3 region is CASTPLGKGDNEQFF. CDR3 bases: TGTGCCAGCACCCCACTGGGGAAGGGGGACAATGAGCAGTTCTTC.

This chain uses TRBV5-1 with TRBJ2-3; a weak D match, TRBD2 (6 bases). The CDR3 is 17 amino acids. CDR1 is SGHRS, CDR2 YFSETQ, per germline. With 4 bases removed from V and 6 bases from J, the gap between germline ends came to 24 bases. This CDR3 reads CASSDNQGLYTGDTQYF. In DNA form, the CDR3 reads TGCGCCAGCAGCGATAACCAGGGACTCTATACCGGGGATACGCAGTATTTT.

The chain has TRBV5-6 and TRBJ1-1, with D unclear. Trimming removed 4 bases from V and 4 bases from J, with 14 bases in between. This CDR3 has 14 residues. Germline CDR1 reads SGHDT; CDR2 reads YYEEEE. CDR3 protein: CASSRIYPSTEAFF. The CDR3 nucleotides read TGTGCCAGCAGCCGAATCTACCCAAGCACTGAAGCTTTCTTT.

The V and J genes are TRBV29-1 and TRBJ1-1; D perhaps matches TRBD1 (5 bases). Between the trimmed V and J ends, which lost 5 bases and 6 bases, there was a span of 10 bases. This CDR3 is built from 11 residues. Germline loops: CDR1 SQVTM, CDR2 ANQGSEA. The CDR3 spells CSVMGDAEAFF. The CDR3 bases are TGCAGCGTTATGGGGGACGCTGAAGCTTTCTTT.

The J gene is TRBJ2-2, the V gene TRBV2, with 9 bases fitting TRBD1. Germline V gene lookup returns CDR1 SNHLY and CDR2 FYNNEI. The CDR3 is 15 amino acids. The J segment lost 0 bases and the V segment lost 6 bases, leaving 2 bases of the junction unmatched. CDR3 sequence: CASSRQGANTGELFF. In DNA, the CDR3 is TGTGCCAGCAGCCGACAGGGGGCGAACACCGGGGAGCTGTTTTTT.

The chain is built from TRBV4-3 and TRBJ2-7; TRBD2 agrees at 8 bases. CDR1 is LGHNA, CDR2 YSLEER, per germline. V lost 2 bases to trimming and J lost 2 bases; unmatched junction nucleotides: 2. This CDR3 is 14 amino acids long. The chain's CDR3 is CASSQLAGAYEQYF. CDR3 nucleotides: TGCGCCAGCAGCCAACTAGCGGGCGCCTACGAGCAGTACTTC.

V and J are TRBV29-1 and TRBJ2-7; 14 nucleotides align to TRBD2. CDR1 is SQVTM, CDR2 ANQGSEA, per germline. This CDR3 has 14 residues. Losses at the gene ends were 3 bases for V and 7 bases for J; bases not matched to a gene: 5. The CDR3 sequence is CSVEGLAGVREQYF. CDR3 coding DNA: TGCAGCGTTGAGGGACTAGCGGGGGTACGGGAGCAGTACTTC.

The chain recombines TRBV19 with TRBJ2-7; D gene ambiguous. V dropped 5 bases and J dropped 2 bases, with 13 bases sitting between them. CDR1 is LNHDA, CDR2 SQIVND, per germline (reference sequence). The CDR3 totals 14 residues. The CDR3 reads CASSAHERAYEQYF. The CDR3 DNA is TGTGCCAGTAGTGCCCACGAGCGAGCCTACGAGCAGTACTTC.

V gene TRBV4-2 combines with J gene TRBJ1-4; no clear D gene. The CDR3 totals 14 residues. Trimming pared 1 base from V and 7 bases from J, leaving 10 bases between. Germline CDR1 reads LGHNA; CDR2 reads YNFKEQ. CDR3 sequence: CASSQGGWGEKLFF. The CDR3 DNA follows: TGTGCCAGCAGCCAAGGGGGTTGGGGTGAAAAACTGTTTTTT.

J is TRBJ1-5 and V is TRBV30; perhaps TRBD1 as D (5 bases). The germline CDR1 and CDR2 sequences are GTSNPN and SVGIG (reference sequence). V lost 7 bases, J lost 3 bases, and 13 bases lay in between. The CDR3 loop spans 13 amino acids. The CDR3 nucleotides read TGTGCCTCCGCTTCGGGGGTCAATCAGCCCCAGCATTTT. This sequence encodes CASASGVNQPQHF.

The chain carries TRBV9 and TRBJ1-1; D uncertain. Per germline, CDR1 SGDLS and CDR2 YYNGEE. This CDR3 contains 13 residues. Trimming cost V 0 bases and J 4 bases, with 7 bases left between them. The chain's CDR3 is CASSVGTVTEAFF. Written as DNA, the CDR3 is TGTGCCAGCAGCGTAGGTACGGTCACTGAAGCTTTCTTT.

V usage is TRBV27 and J usage is TRBJ1-6; D might be TRBD1 (6 bases). CDR1 and CDR2 from the germline V gene are MNHEY and SMNVEV (reference sequence). V was shortened by 3 bases and J by 7 bases, with 13 bases between the two germline ends. The CDR3 has 15 residues. CDR3 sequence (DNA): TGTGCCAGCAGTTTCCGCGAGGGGGGAAATTCACCCCTCCACTTT. It translates to CASSFREGGNSPLHF.

This chain connects TRBV28 to TRBJ2-3; D gene ambiguous. Trimming left V 5 bases short and J 1 base short, with 10 bases between. The CDR3 has 14 residues. CDR1 MDHEN and CDR2 SYDVKM come from the germline V gene. As DNA, the CDR3 is TGTGCCAGCAGTCTCGGACGGCGCACAGATACGCAGTATTTT. Amino acid sequence: CASSLGRRTDTQYF.

The chain recombines TRBV14 with TRBJ2-7, with D possibly being TRBD1 (5 bases). Germline values: CDR1 SGHDN, CDR2 FVKESK. The CDR3 consists of 14 residues. V lost 0 bases to trimming and J lost 8 bases, with 14 bases between them. The CDR3 DNA reads as TGTGCCAGCAGCCAAGATCGACAGCGTACGAAGCAGTACTTC. Protein sequence: CASSQDRQRTKQYF.

The J gene is TRBJ2-5, the V gene TRBV29-1; no reliable D call. Germline CDR1 SQVTM, CDR2 ANQGSEA. Trimming shortened V by 5 bases and J by 5 bases, and 9 bases separated the two germline ends. The length of the CDR3 is 11 residues. Here the CDR3 DNA reads TGCAGCGTTCTCAATTGGGAGACCCAGTACTTC. Protein sequence: CSVLNWETQYF.

The sample holds a few counts of this clone. V usage is TRBV10-2 and J usage is TRBJ1-2; 8 positions match TRBD1. V lost 6 bases and J lost 4; bases outside the gene matches: 7. The CDR3 length is 14 residues. Germline V lookup: CDR1 WSHSY, CDR2 SAAADI. CDR3 DNA: TGCGCCAGCAGCCGACAGGGGAAGAGCTATGGCTACACCTTC. This encodes CASSRQGKSYGYTF.

This sequence joins TRBV7-9 and TRBJ1-1; 8 bases align to TRBD1. Trimming at V came to 0 bases and at J to 4 bases, leaving 1 base not matched to a gene. Germline-derived CDR1 and CDR2 are SEHNR and FQNEAQ (reference sequence). This CDR3 spans 14 amino acids. CDR3 nucleotide sequence: TGTGCCAGCAGCTTAGCGACAGGGGCCACTGAAGCTTTCTTT. Protein: CASSLATGATEAFF.